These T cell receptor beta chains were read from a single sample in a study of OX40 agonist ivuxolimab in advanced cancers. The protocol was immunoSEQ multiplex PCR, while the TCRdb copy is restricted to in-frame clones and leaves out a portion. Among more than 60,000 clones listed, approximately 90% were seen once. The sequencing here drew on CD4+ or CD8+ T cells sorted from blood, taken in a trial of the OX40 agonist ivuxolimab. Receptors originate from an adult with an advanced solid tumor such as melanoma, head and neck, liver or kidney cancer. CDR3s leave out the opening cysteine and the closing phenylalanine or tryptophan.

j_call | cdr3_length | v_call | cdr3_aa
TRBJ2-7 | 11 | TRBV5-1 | ASRVGQGDEQY
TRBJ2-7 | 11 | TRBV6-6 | ASTGTSGIEQY
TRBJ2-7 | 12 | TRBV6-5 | ASSDRTGPYEQY
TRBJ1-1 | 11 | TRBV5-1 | ASSLAENTEAF
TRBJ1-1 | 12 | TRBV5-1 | ASSLVSGVPEAF
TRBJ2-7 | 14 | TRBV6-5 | ASSYSRLAASYEQY
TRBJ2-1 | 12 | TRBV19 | ASTSSGEYNEQF
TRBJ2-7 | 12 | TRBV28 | ASGTSGVGYEQY
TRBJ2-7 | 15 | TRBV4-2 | ASSQTDGRLSSYEQY
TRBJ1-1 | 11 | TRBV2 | ATRKGLNTEAF
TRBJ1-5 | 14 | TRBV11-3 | ASSRTAGFSNQPQH
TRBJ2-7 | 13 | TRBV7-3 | ASSLRAGGDPEQY
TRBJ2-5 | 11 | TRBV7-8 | ASSPRTGETQY
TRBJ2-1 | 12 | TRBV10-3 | AITGLAGDNEQF
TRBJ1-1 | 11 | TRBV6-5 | ASYKGGNTEAF
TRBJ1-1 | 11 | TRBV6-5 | ASSFTGNTEAF
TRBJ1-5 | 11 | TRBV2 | ASRGQGPQPQH
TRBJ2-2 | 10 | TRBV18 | ASSSENGELF